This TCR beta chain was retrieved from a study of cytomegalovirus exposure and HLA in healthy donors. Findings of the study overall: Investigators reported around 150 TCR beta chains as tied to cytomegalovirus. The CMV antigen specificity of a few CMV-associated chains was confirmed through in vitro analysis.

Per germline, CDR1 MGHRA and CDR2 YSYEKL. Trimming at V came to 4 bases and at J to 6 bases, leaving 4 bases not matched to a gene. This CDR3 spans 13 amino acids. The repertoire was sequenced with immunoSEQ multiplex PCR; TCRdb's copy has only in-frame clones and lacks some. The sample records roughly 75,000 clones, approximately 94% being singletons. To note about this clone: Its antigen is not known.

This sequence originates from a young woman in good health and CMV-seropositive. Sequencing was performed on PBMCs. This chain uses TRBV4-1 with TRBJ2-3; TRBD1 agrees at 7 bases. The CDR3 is CASSRFRGDTQYF. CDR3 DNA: TGCGCCAGCAGCCGATTCAGGGGGGATACGCAGTATTTT.